These 23 T cell receptor beta chains came from one sample sequenced in a study of blood T cell repertoires in COVID-19. Clones were sequenced by immunoSEQ multiplex PCR, and TCRdb holds only the in-frame ones, with some missing. The data contain 100,000 to 150,000 clones, around nine tenths of them singletons. Sequenced material: peripheral blood. These receptors were obtained from an elderly woman with acute or convalescent COVID-19.

Only one count was recorded for this clone. The J gene is TRBJ1-5, the V gene TRBV5-5, with 10 bases matching TRBD1. Germline loops: CDR1 SGHKS, CDR2 YYEKEE (reference sequence). This CDR3 contains 15 residues. Germline trimming cut 0 bases from V and 7 bases from J; bases unmatched to any gene: 4. The CDR3, as DNA: TGTGCCAGCAGCTTGGAGGGACAGGGGCACCAGCCCCAGCATTTT. It codes for CASSLEGQGHQPQHF. Full variable domain (missing parts from reference TRBV5-5 and TRBJ1-5): DAGVTQSPTHLIKTRGQQVTLRCSPISGHKSVSWYQQVLGQGPQFIFQYYEKEERGRGNFPDRFSARQFPNYSSELNVNALLLGDSALYLCASSLEGQGHQPQHFGDGTRLSIL.

The rearrangement links TRBV10-3 to TRBJ2-5; TRBD1 matches at 11 bases. CDR1 and CDR2 from the germline V gene are ENHRY and SYGVKD. The CDR3 length is 14 residues. J gave up 3 bases and V 10 bases, and 7 bases lay outside the gene matches. Here the CDR3 DNA reads TGTGCCACTGCGCCGGGACAGGGGGAAGAGACCCAGTACTTC. It yields the protein CATAPGQGEETQYF.

This chain uses TRBV4-2 with TRBJ2-5; D is unresolved. From germline, CDR1 is LGHNA and CDR2 YNFKEQ. CDR3 length equals 16 residues. V was trimmed by 0 bases and J by 5 bases, leaving 16 bases between them. The CDR3: CASSQEFVAARETQYF. Here the CDR3 DNA reads TGTGCCAGCAGCCAAGAGTTTGTGGCAGCGAGGGAGACCCAGTACTTC.

The rearrangement links TRBV5-1 to TRBJ1-1; TRBD1 matches at 8 bases. The V and J ends lost 0 bases and 1 base, in that order; junction bases with no gene match: 2. The length of the CDR3 is 15 residues. Per germline, CDR1 SGHRS and CDR2 YFSETQ. The CDR3 spells CASSLVGTGNTEAFF. The CDR3 DNA sequence: TGCGCCAGCAGCTTGGTTGGGACAGGGAACACTGAAGCTTTCTTT. The whole variable domain, filled in from reference TRBV5-1 and TRBJ1-1, reads KAGVTQTPRYLIKTRGQQVTLSCSPISGHRSVSWYQQTPGQGLQFLFEYFSETQRNKGNFPGRFSGRQFSNSRSEMNVSTLELGDSALYLCASSLVGTGNTEAFFGQGTRLTVV.

Only one count was recorded for this clone. This chain uses TRBV5-1 with TRBJ1-4, with 9 bases fitting TRBD1. V shed 3 bases, J shed 8 bases, and the junction held 5 bases outside the gene matches. The CDR3 sequence is 14 residues long. The germline gives CDR1 SGHRS, CDR2 YFSETQ. Here the CDR3 reads CASSSTGGREKLFF. The CDR3 DNA sequence: TGCGCCAGCAGCTCTACAGGGGGCAGGGAAAAACTGTTTTTT.

In DNA, the CDR3 is TGCGCCACCGGGGAGGGGTGGGGTTCACCCCTCCACTTT. Protein: CATGEGWGSPLHF. J is TRBJ1-6 and V is TRBV5-1, with TRBD1 as a possible D gene (5 bases). The ends were cut back, 9 bases at V and 9 bases at J, with 16 bases in the middle. This CDR3 is 13 amino acids long. Germline loops: CDR1 SGHRS, CDR2 YFSETQ. The full variable domain, with the rest looked up from reference TRBV5-1 and TRBJ1-6, is KAGVTQTPRYLIKTRGQQVTLSCSPISGHRSVSWYQQTPGQGLQFLFEYFSETQRNKGNFPGRFSGRQFSNSRSEMNVSTLELGDSALYLCATGEGWGSPLHFGNGTRLTVT.

DNA of the CDR3: TGTGCCAGCTCACCAAAGGGGGCGAAAGATACGCAGTATTTT. It codes for CASSPKGAKDTQYF. V and J are TRBV18 and TRBJ2-3; 7 bases map to TRBD1. Germline V gene data show CDR1 as KGHSH and CDR2 as LQKENI. Germline trimming cut 2 bases from V and 5 bases from J; bases unmatched to any gene: 4. There are 14 residues in the CDR3.

The V gene is TRBV19, the J gene TRBJ2-2; D might be TRBD1 (5 bases). This CDR3 is 12 amino acids long. V gave up 9 bases and J gave up 5 bases, with 10 bases separating them. CDR1 is LNHDA, CDR2 SQIVND, per germline (reference sequence). CDR3 sequence (DNA): TGTGCCAGCAAGGGGTGGACCGGGGAGCTGTTTTTT. Translating it yields CASKGWTGELFF. Supplemented by reference TRBV19 and TRBJ2-2, the full variable domain reads DGGITQSPKYLFRKEGQNVTLSCEQNLNHDAMYWYRQDPGQGLRLIYYSQIVNDFQKGDIAEGYSVSREKKESFPLTVTSAQKNPTAFYLCASKGWTGELFFGEGSRLTVL.

The chain couples TRBV2 to TRBJ1-2; no firm D call. V gave up 3 bases and J gave up 0 bases, with 5 bases separating them. This CDR3 spans 13 amino acids. Germline V gives CDR1 SNHLY, CDR2 FYNNEI. In nucleotides, the CDR3 is TGTGCCAGCAGTGACGGGACTAACTATGGCTACACCTTC. This gives the protein CASSDGTNYGYTF.

J is TRBJ2-1 and V is TRBV4-2; TRBD1 matches at 9 bases. Looked up from germline, CDR1 is LGHNA and CDR2 is YNFKEQ. V lost 0 bases, J lost 14 bases, and 8 bases stayed unmatched. The length of the CDR3 is 14 residues. CDR3 sequence reads: CASSQDFGDRAEFF. The CDR3 region has the DNA TGTGCCAGCAGCCAAGATTTCGGGGACAGGGCTGAGTTCTTC.

The chain employs TRBV19 and TRBJ1-6; TRBD1 is a possible D gene (5 bases). Trimming left V 3 bases short and J 10 bases short, with 13 bases between. Germline V gene sequence: CDR1 LNHDA, CDR2 SQIVND (reference sequence). The CDR3 totals 14 residues. The DNA for the CDR3 is TGTGCCAGTAGTATGGGCCAGCAGGGATCACCCCTCCACTTT. Translating gives CASSMGQQGSPLHF.

The chain is built from TRBV30 and TRBJ1-4; 8 nucleotides agree with TRBD1. Unmatched junction bases numbered 12, after V lost 5 bases and J lost 4 bases. This CDR3 spans 16 amino acids. The germline CDR1 and CDR2 sequences are GTSNPN and SVGIG (reference sequence). The CDR3 DNA is TGTGCCTGGCCATTGGACAGGGAGAATCTTAATGAAAAACTGTTTTTT. Protein: CAWPLDRENLNEKLFF.

The chain combines TRBV3-1 (or the pseudogene TRBV3-2) with TRBJ1-1; possible D gene TRBD1, 5 bases. V lost 4 bases, J lost 5 bases, and 14 bases lay in between. The CDR3 is made up of 14 amino acids. The germline V gene has CDR1 LGHDT and CDR2 YNNKEL (reference sequence). Written as DNA, the CDR3 is TGTGCCAGCAGCCTGGCGCGGGGGAGAACTGAAGCTTTCTTT. It translates to CASSLARGRTEAFF.

This sequence joins TRBV4-1 and TRBJ2-7; possibly TRBD1 for D (5 bases). The CDR3 has 18 amino acids. The germline gives CDR1 MGHRA, CDR2 YSYEKL. The V end lost 0 bases, the J end lost 3 bases, and 21 bases lay between the germline ends. This chain's CDR3 is CASSQEDALTAKSYEQYF. CDR3 in DNA: TGCGCCAGCAGCCAAGAGGACGCTTTGACAGCCAAGAGCTACGAGCAGTACTTC.

This clone showed up just a few times. This chain joins TRBV21-1 and TRBJ2-6; the table's D call of TRBD1 was not tested on the DNA. TRBV21-1 represents a pseudogene. This CDR3 is built from 16 residues. The DNA of the CDR3 is TGTGCCAGCAGCGGACGACAGAGCTCTGGGGCCAACGTCCTGACTTTC. Its protein is CASSGRQSSGANVLTF.

The rearrangement links TRBV5-1 to TRBJ2-7, with 9 bases identical to TRBD1. The CDR3 covers 15 residues. J lost 7 bases, V lost 2 bases, and 10 bases had no gene match. Germline V gene sequence: CDR1 SGHRS, CDR2 YFSETQ. As DNA, the CDR3 is TGCGCCAGCAGCTTAACCGGGACAGGGCTGGAAGAGCAGTACTTC. This translates into CASSLTGTGLEEQYF. The entire variable domain, with the rest obtained from reference TRBV5-1 and TRBJ2-7, is as follows: KAGVTQTPRYLIKTRGQQVTLSCSPISGHRSVSWYQQTPGQGLQFLFEYFSETQRNKGNFPGRFSGRQFSNSRSEMNVSTLELGDSALYLCASSLTGTGLEEQYFGPGTRLTVT.

The gene calls are TRBV7-2 and TRBJ1-1; possible D gene TRBD1, 5 bases. V was pared by 2 bases and J by 4 bases, with 17 bases between. The CDR3 has 16 residues. Looked up from germline, CDR1 is SGHTA and CDR2 is FQGNSA. CDR3 sequence (DNA): TGTGCCAGCAGCTTAAATGGGGCACGGGGGTTCACTGAAGCTTTCTTT. It specifies CASSLNGARGFTEAFF. The full variable domain, in which reference TRBV7-2 and TRBJ1-1 provide the parts outside the CDR3, is GAGVSQSPSNKVTEKGKDVELRCDPISGHTALYWYRQSLGQGLEFLIYFQGNSAPDKSGLPSDRFSAERTGGSVSTLTIQRTQQEDSAVYLCASSLNGARGFTEAFFGQGTRLTVV.

V gene TRBV7-2 combines with J gene TRBJ1-5, with no clear D. Germline V gives CDR1 SGHTA, CDR2 FQGNSA. The V and J ends lost 5 bases and 6 bases respectively, with 11 bases between them. The CDR3 has 13 residues. CDR3 amino acids: CASSRRVGQPQHF. The CDR3 DNA is TGTGCCAGCAGCCGGCGGGTGGGTCAGCCCCAGCATTTT.

V gene TRBV15 combines with J gene TRBJ1-1; D might be TRBD1 (6 bases). CDR1 is LNHNV and CDR2 is YYDKDF in the germline V gene (reference sequence). Trimming pared 3 bases from V and 4 bases from J, leaving 12 bases between. The length of the CDR3 is 14 residues. CDR3 in amino acids: CATSSAQGSTEAFF. In nucleotides, the CDR3 is TGTGCCACCAGCAGCGCACAGGGTAGCACTGAAGCTTTCTTT. Full variable domain (outside the CDR3, taken from reference TRBV15 and TRBJ1-1): DAMVIQNPRYQVTQFGKPVTLSCSQTLNHNVMYWYQQKSSQAPKLLFHYYDKDFNNEADTPDNFQSRRPNTSFCFLDIRSPGLGDTAMYLCATSSAQGSTEAFFGQGTRLTVV.

The rearrangement links TRBV19 to TRBJ2-7; tentative D call: TRBD2 (6 bases). CDR3 length equals 14 residues. The germline V gene has CDR1 LNHDA and CDR2 SQIVND (reference sequence). Trimming took 5 bases from V and 6 from J, leaving 17 bases between them. The CDR3 DNA is TGTGCCAGTAGTCGGGCGGGAACCGATGTCGAGCAGTACTTC. Translation: CASSRAGTDVEQYF.

The V and J genes are TRBV19 and TRBJ2-7; TRBD1 aligns across 7 bases. The germline gives CDR1 LNHDA, CDR2 SQIVND (reference sequence). J lost 2 bases, V lost 5 bases, and 3 bases had no gene match. The CDR3 is 13 residues long. Here the CDR3 reads CASSRQGAYEQYF. The CDR3 region has the DNA TGTGCCAGTAGTCGCCAGGGGGCCTACGAGCAGTACTTC.

The rearrangement links TRBV5-1 to TRBJ1-3, with D possibly TRBD1 on 5 matching bases. CDR3 length: 15 residues. Germline V gives CDR1 SGHRS, CDR2 YFSETQ. V was clipped by 4 bases and J by 1 base, with 12 bases between them. CDR3 in DNA: TGCGCCAGCAGCCAAACGACAGAATCTGGAAACACCATATATTTT. Amino acids: CASSQTTESGNTIYF.

V and J are TRBV9 and TRBJ1-1; no clear D gene. The V end was cut by 4 bases, the J end by 1 base, with 11 bases between. Germline CDR1 reads SGDLS; CDR2 reads YYNGEE. CDR3 length: 14 residues. The DNA of the CDR3 is TGTGCCAGCAGCCCCCTGACACAGAACACTGAAGCTTTCTTT. Translating gives CASSPLTQNTEAFF. Using reference TRBV9 and TRBJ1-1 for the parts outside the CDR3, the full variable domain is DSGVTQTPKHLITATGQRVTLRCSPRSGDLSVYWYQQSLDQGLQFLIQYYNGEERAKGNILERFSAQQFPDLHSELNLSSLELGDSALYFCASSPLTQNTEAFFGQGTRLTVV.